This TCR beta chain was identified in a study of molecular identifiers for immune sequencing clone quantification (dated by TCRdb to about 2018). Looking at the study overall: For a replicate experiment, RNA from around 20,000 or 100,000 naive CD8 T cells was divided into five aliquots, of which four were sequenced. This methods study used CD8 T cells to benchmark TCR RNA copy counting and molecular-identifier clustering-based TCR repertoire sequencing (MIDCIRS).

Libraries of naive CD8 T cells were generated from about 20,000 to 1,000,000 sorted cells, with 10%, 30% or 50% of the purified RNA used. Naive CD8 T cells were FACS-sorted as CD8+CD4-CCR7+CD45RA+ on a BD FACSAria II into RLT Plus buffer. Around 10 TCR copies' worth of Jurkat RNA were spiked into about 19,000-1,000,000 naive CD8 T cell samples to test detection sensitivity. CD8 T cells were enriched with RosetteSep CD8+ T Cell Enrichment Cocktail and Ficoll-Paque, followed by ACK red cell lysis. The CDR3 starts with the cysteine, ends with the phenylalanine, and has 17 residues. Only the CDR3 part of the read is kept: 51 bases, read in frame from the first base. Trimming takes 0 bases from V and 1 base from J, and the germline ends sit 15 bases apart. CDR1 and CDR2 were assigned from the germline V gene as LGHNT and FRNRAP. Results the study describes overall, beyond this receptor: The sizes of highly expanded clones could end up underestimated when identical TCR molecules share a barcode. In CMV-specific effector cells, clones with more than 20 RNA copies contained over 98% of molecules, whereas in naive cells such clones contained under 1% of molecules. Modeling indicated approximately 3.1 TCR RNA copies recovered per cell, compared with about 10 by digital PCR, which implies a capture efficiency of 25% to 35%. Even against a background of about a million naive CD8 T cells, spiked-in Jurkat TCR RNA amounting to a single cell's worth was reported to be detectable. When barcode sub-clustering was not used, chimeric consensus sequences inflated TCR diversity, with chimeras reaching as high as 47%. The naive libraries included spiked-in Jurkat TCR RNA (roughly nine copies' worth), and this RNA is not part of the donor repertoire.

The library was obtained by PCR. The sample was run on an Illumina HiSeq 4000. Preparation of bulk TCR libraries followed a previously described approach, with the TCR primers listed in Table S5. Purification of total RNA was performed with the Qiagen AllPrep DNA/RNA kit. Before analysis, reads from multiple sequencing runs of the same library were pooled. As for the original processing: Reads were retained only if an exact TCR constant sequence was present, and the retained reads were trimmed to 150 nt and grouped according to their 12-nt molecular barcodes. Reads in each barcode group were sub-clustered using a 15% Levenshtein threshold, and a quality-weighted consensus sequence was built for each RNA molecule. Non-functional sequences were filtered out, along with any lower-count sequence sitting one edit away from another sequence. Based on fitting two negative binomial distributions, any barcode sub-cluster with under 20% of the maximum read count was discarded. Through fastp at Q25 and MiXCR, TCRdb rebuilt clones from the public reads, retaining in-frame beta chains. Every CDR3 protein is listed once, alongside the most common genes and DNA of its rows. Here the V and J calls rest on TCRdb's processing, not on the authors' analysis. Present in this sample are around 86,000 distinct CDR3 sequences, 15% to 20% of which were seen just once. About 0.85% of the sample belongs to the ten largest clones.

This clonotype was seen ten or more times. This clone's antigen is unknown. Base qualities are not provided; no much larger clone lies one nucleotide away. Recombination linked TRBV12-5 to TRBJ1-1; the D gene lacks a confident call. The source is a human donor in good health. Some libraries in this study had Jurkat cell RNA spiked in. The sequencing sample was made of naive CD8+ T cells from blood, with Jurkat cell RNA spiked in. The sample's cell subset or site label, decoded: FACS-sorted CD8+CD4-CCR7+CD45RA+ naive T cells. The nucleotide sequence reads TGTGCTAGTGGTTTGGTGGTCGGCAGCTTATCGAACACTGAAGCTTTCTTT. The translation is CASGLVVGSLSNTEAFF.